These 12 T cell receptor beta chains came from one sample sequenced in a study of cytomegalovirus exposure and HLA in healthy donors. The PCR made use of 60 Vbeta and 13 Jbeta primers. Here immunoSEQ multiplex PCR was the method, and the copy in TCRdb shows in-frame clones only, minus some. In all, the sample yields approximately 210,000 clones. Sequencing was done on a sample of PBMCs. The source is a woman in her twenties or thirties in good health and CMV-seropositive.

The chain is built from TRBV6-5 and TRBJ1-1; 7 bases are a match to TRBD1. V gave up 10 bases and J gave up 6 bases; unmatched junction bases: 8. The CDR3 runs to 12 residues. The germline CDR1 and CDR2 sequences are MNHEY and SVGAGI. The CDR3 loop is CAITQGEAEAFF. In DNA form, the CDR3 reads TGTGCCATCACCCAGGGGGAGGCTGAAGCTTTCTTT.

The chain carries TRBV5-1 and TRBJ2-7, with 8 bases lining up with TRBD2. CDR3 length: 14 amino acids. Germline trimming cut 2 bases from V and 2 bases from J; bases unmatched to any gene: 3. The germline CDR1 and CDR2 sequences are SGHRS and YFSETQ. The CDR3 sequence: CASSFPGLAYEQYF. The DNA for the CDR3 is TGCGCCAGCAGCTTTCCGGGACTAGCCTACGAGCAGTACTTC.

This chain links TRBV9 with TRBJ2-3, with TRBD2 identical over 11 bases. Germline trimming cut 1 base from V and 0 bases from J; bases unmatched to any gene: 1. This CDR3 contains 16 residues. Looked up from germline, CDR1 is SGDLS and CDR2 is YYNGEE. CDR3 nucleotides: TGTGCCAGCAGCGTAACTAGCGGGGGTAGCACAGATACGCAGTATTTT. Protein: CASSVTSGGSTDTQYF.

This sequence joins TRBV25-1 and TRBJ1-4; D not certain. Trimming stripped 5 bases from V and 6 bases from J, with 13 bases between. From germline, CDR1 is MGHDK and CDR2 SYGVNS. The CDR3 runs 14 residues. CDR3 residues: CASSPGNVDEKLFF. The CDR3 coding sequence is TGTGCCAGCAGTCCGGGGAACGTTGATGAAAAACTGTTTTTT. The entire variable domain, with the rest obtained from reference TRBV25-1 and TRBJ1-4, is as follows: EADIYQTPRYLVIGTGKKITLECSQTMGHDKMYWYQQDPGMELHLIHYSYGVNSTEKGDLSSESTVSRIRTEHFPLTLESARPSHTSQYLCASSPGNVDEKLFFGSGTQLSVL.

This sequence joins TRBV2 and TRBJ1-5, with D tentatively TRBD1 (5 bases). The CDR3 covers 14 residues. Trimming shortened V by 6 bases and J by 2 bases, and 11 bases separated the two germline ends. Germline V gives CDR1 SNHLY, CDR2 FYNNEI. This CDR3 is CASSAGYGNQPQHF. The DNA of the CDR3 is TGTGCCAGCAGCGCAGGGTATGGCAATCAGCCCCAGCATTTT.

The rearrangement joins TRBV6-1 to TRBJ2-6, with TRBD1 matching 8 bases. V was clipped by 4 bases and J by 4 bases; unmatched bases: 9. This CDR3 comprises 17 residues. Germline values: CDR1 MNHNS, CDR2 SASEGT. This CDR3 is CASSVDRGLAGANVLTF. CDR3 bases: TGTGCCAGCAGTGTTGACAGGGGTCTCGCCGGGGCCAACGTCCTGACTTTC.

The rearrangement uses TRBV7-9 and TRBJ2-2; TRBD1 aligns across 7 bases. CDR3 length: 18 residues. V trimming: 5 bases; J trimming: 0 bases; junction bases outside the gene matches: 12. Per germline, CDR1 SEHNR and CDR2 FQNEAQ (reference sequence). This CDR3 reads CASSPPYRGHSNTGELFF. CDR3 in DNA: TGTGCCAGCAGCCCCCCATACAGGGGCCATTCGAACACCGGGGAGCTGTTTTTT.

On this clone itself: Other DNA sequences in this sample translate to the same CDR3. V gene TRBV7-8 combines with J gene TRBJ1-4; tentatively, D is TRBD1 (6 bases). The CDR3 has 16 amino acids. Trimming took off 9 bases at V and 2 bases at J, with 19 bases between the two ends. Per germline, CDR1 SGHVS and CDR2 FQNEAQ. The CDR3: CASRQDTGITNEKLFF. In nucleotides, the CDR3 is TGTGCCAGTAGACAAGATACAGGGATCACTAATGAAAAACTGTTTTTT.

J is TRBJ2-1 and V is TRBV14, with 12 positions matching TRBD2. From germline, CDR1 is SGHDN and CDR2 FVKESK. This CDR3 contains 18 residues. With V trimmed by 0 bases and J by 7 bases, 10 bases remained unmatched. In DNA, the CDR3 is TGTGCCAGCAGCCAAGACTCGTGGACTAGCGGGAAGGCGAATGAGCAGTTCTTC. Its translation is CASSQDSWTSGKANEQFF.

The chain recombines TRBV6-5 with TRBJ1-1; 9 bases match TRBD1. Germline V gives CDR1 MNHEY, CDR2 SVGAGI. The trim removed 6 bases at V and 5 bases at J, leaving 10 bases unmatched. CDR3 length: 15 amino acids. The CDR3: CASSRGTGRGTEAFF. The DNA of the CDR3 is TGTGCCAGCAGCAGGGGGACAGGGCGGGGGACTGAAGCTTTCTTT.

This chain connects TRBV2 to TRBJ2-1; 8 nucleotides agree with TRBD2. The CDR3 loop spans 16 amino acids. The V segment lost 2 bases and the J segment 4 bases; nucleotides outside the gene matches: 7. CDR1 is SNHLY and CDR2 is FYNNEI in the germline V gene. The CDR3 is CASSELAGGGYNEQFF. The CDR3 DNA reads TGTGCCAGCAGTGAACTGGCGGGGGGCGGGTACAATGAGCAGTTCTTC. Full variable domain (remainder filled in from reference TRBV2 and TRBJ2-1): EPEVTQTPSHQVTQMGQEVILRCVPISNHLYFYWYRQILGQKVEFLVSFYNNEISEKSEIFDDQFSVERPDGSNFTLKIRSTKLEDSAMYFCASSELAGGGYNEQFFGPGTRLTVL.

This chain joins TRBV27 and TRBJ2-7; TRBD1 matches 10 bases. Germline values: CDR1 MNHEY, CDR2 SMNVEV (reference sequence). V was clipped by 5 bases and J by 3 bases; unmatched bases: 16. This CDR3 comprises 18 residues. The CDR3 nucleotides are TGTGCCAGCAGTCCACGACAGGGGGCCCGGGTAGGGCACTACGAGCAGTACTTC. This sequence encodes CASSPRQGARVGHYEQYF.